These 9 T cell receptor beta chains were all obtained from the same sample, sequenced in a study of T cells after posttransplantation cyclophosphamide. Sequencing used immunoSEQ multiplex PCR; TCRdb keeps in-frame clones, though not all of them. Of some 16,000 clones detected, roughly 84% appear once; the ten largest clones hold about 5%. Methotrexate plus calcineurin inhibitor accompanied controls' myeloablative marrow transplants; sampling was 1 year later. The sample here was PBMCs, taken roughly 350 days after allogeneic stem cell transplant with calcineurin inhibitor and methotrexate. The receptors originated from a male patient younger than 35 who received an allogeneic stem cell transplant from a related donor, was CMV-positive, and had no GVHD. The T cells may come from the graft donor.

This chain joins TRBV10-3 and TRBJ2-3, with D possibly TRBD2 on 5 matching bases. The CDR3 consists of 16 residues. Germline V gene sequence: CDR1 ENHRY, CDR2 SYGVKD. V was trimmed by 3 bases and J by 4 bases, leaving 17 bases between them. CDR3 region: CAISDPGLSSSDTQYF. The CDR3 bases are TGTGCCATCAGTGACCCCGGACTCAGCAGTTCAGATACGCAGTATTTT.

Remarks on this clone: An end of the junction does not agree with germline; a read error may underlie this. V is TRBV4-1 and J is TRBJ2-1; TRBD1 is a possible D gene (6 bases). In germline, CDR1 is MGHRA, CDR2 YSYEKL. The CDR3 sequence is 19 residues long. The CDR3 DNA reads as TGCGCCAGCAGCCAAGCTCAGGGGTTTACACTGAGCTCCTACAGTGAGCAGTTCTTC. This encodes CASSQAQGFTLSSYSEQFF.

The chain employs TRBV7-8 and TRBJ1-5; D possibly corresponds to TRBD1 (5 bases). The CDR3 loop spans 14 amino acids. CDR1 SGHVS and CDR2 FQNEAQ come from the germline V gene. Deletions cut 5 bases from V and 6 bases from J, with 14 bases between. CDR3 in DNA: TGTGCCAGCAGCCTCGCCGGGGGGGGTCAGCCCCAGCATTTT. Translated: CASSLAGGGQPQHF.

Concerning this clone itself: The same CDR3 also results from other DNA sequences found in this sample. The chain couples TRBV15 to TRBJ2-3, with TRBD1 matching over 7 bases. Germline CDR1 reads LNHNV; CDR2 reads YYDKDF (reference sequence). The CDR3 loop spans 15 amino acids. Trimming removed 0 bases from V and 2 bases from J; junction bases left unmatched: 2. This chain's CDR3 is CATSRDGTDTDTQYF. CDR3 coding DNA: TGTGCCACCAGCAGAGATGGGACAGACACAGATACGCAGTATTTT. Full variable domain (missing parts from reference TRBV15 and TRBJ2-3): DAMVIQNPRYQVTQFGKPVTLSCSQTLNHNVMYWYQQKSSQAPKLLFHYYDKDFNNEADTPDNFQSRRPNTSFCFLDIRSPGLGDTAMYLCATSRDGTDTDTQYFGPGTRLTVL.

The chain employs TRBV11-2 and TRBJ2-5; 7 bases fit TRBD1. CDR1 is SGHAT and CDR2 is FQNNGV in the germline V gene. The CDR3 sequence is 15 residues long. V shed 5 bases and J 0 bases; nucleotides not matched to a gene: 6. CDR3 residues: CASSPRGTDQETQYF. The CDR3 region has the DNA TGTGCCAGCAGCCCGCGAGGGACAGACCAAGAGACCCAGTACTTC.

The chain carries TRBV2 and TRBJ1-1, with D possibly TRBD1 on 6 matching bases. Germline-derived CDR1 and CDR2 are SNHLY and FYNNEI. The CDR3 is 14 amino acids. The V and J ends lost 6 bases and 4 bases respectively, with 15 bases between them. CDR3 loop: CASRYSGVGTEAFF. The CDR3 DNA is TGTGCCAGCAGGTATTCAGGGGTTGGCACTGAAGCTTTCTTT.

This sequence joins TRBV6-1 and TRBJ1-3; 7 nucleotides line up with TRBD1. The CDR3 extends over 14 amino acids. Germline values: CDR1 MNHNS, CDR2 SASEGT. V dropped 6 bases and J dropped 0; count of bases not matched to a gene: 2. CDR3 amino acids: CASSRDSSGNTIYF. The CDR3 DNA is TGTGCCAGCAGCAGGGACAGCTCTGGAAACACCATATATTTT.

About this clone itself: This sequence may be a read error, since a much larger clone differs from it by one base. The V call is TRBV5-4, the J call TRBJ1-4; D unresolved. With 0 bases removed from V and 7 bases from J, the gap between germline ends came to 13 bases. Per germline, CDR1 SGHNT and CDR2 YYREEE (reference sequence). The CDR3 loop spans 15 amino acids. CDR3 amino acids: CASSLGSGKGEKLFF. CDR3 in DNA: TGTGCCAGCAGCTTGGGCTCCGGGAAAGGTGAAAAACTGTTTTTT.

The chain joins TRBV6-1 to TRBJ2-6; possibly TRBD1 for D (5 bases). CDR3 length equals 15 residues. CDR1 and CDR2 (germline): MNHNS, SASEGT. Deletions cut 2 bases from V and 2 bases from J, with 7 bases between. The CDR3: CASSEPRAGANVLTF. The DNA of the CDR3 is TGTGCCAGCAGTGAACCCAGGGCTGGGGCCAACGTCCTGACTTTC.